The TCR beta chain under discussion was sequenced for a study of blood T cell repertoires in COVID-19. Overall study: The United States, Italy and Spain supplied acute and convalescent COVID-19 samples.

Per the original data handling: Researchers report that nucleated cell counts were estimated from reference gene primer amplification. The assay was immunoSEQ multiplex PCR, and TCRdb's table has in-frame clones only and misses some. That table is the source of V, J and clone size, and D and trimming were worked out from the DNA. The table lists about 280,000 clones, 87% of them singletons. Unmatched junction bases numbered 4, after V lost 5 bases and J lost 5 bases. From germline, CDR1 is SEHNR and CDR2 FQNEAQ (reference sequence). This CDR3 spans 14 amino acids. The chain is built from TRBV7-9 and TRBJ1-4; the match to TRBD1 covers 8 bases. Sequencing was carried out using PBMCs or T cells enriched from blood (not recorded which). This receptor was taken from a woman in her 40s who had recovered from COVID-19. The CDR3 reads CASSQGQENEKLFF. DNA of the CDR3: TGTGCCAGCAGCCAGGGACAGGAGAATGAAAAACTGTTTTTT.